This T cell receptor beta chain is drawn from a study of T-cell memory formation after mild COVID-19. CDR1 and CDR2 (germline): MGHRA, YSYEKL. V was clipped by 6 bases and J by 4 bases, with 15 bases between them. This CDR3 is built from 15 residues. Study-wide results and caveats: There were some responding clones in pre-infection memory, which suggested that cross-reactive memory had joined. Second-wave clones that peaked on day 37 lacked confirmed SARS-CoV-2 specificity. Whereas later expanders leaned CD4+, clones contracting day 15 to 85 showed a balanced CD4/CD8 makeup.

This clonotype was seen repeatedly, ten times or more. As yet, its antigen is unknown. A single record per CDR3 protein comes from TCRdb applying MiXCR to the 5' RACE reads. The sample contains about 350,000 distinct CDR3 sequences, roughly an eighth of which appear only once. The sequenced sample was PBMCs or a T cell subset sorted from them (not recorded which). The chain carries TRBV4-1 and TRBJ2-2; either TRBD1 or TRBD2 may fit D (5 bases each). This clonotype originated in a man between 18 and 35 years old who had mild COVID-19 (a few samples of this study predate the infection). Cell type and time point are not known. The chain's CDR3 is CASRLQGRGTGELFF. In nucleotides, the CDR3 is TGCGCCAGCAGACTCCAGGGCCGGGGCACCGGGGAGCTGTTTTTT.